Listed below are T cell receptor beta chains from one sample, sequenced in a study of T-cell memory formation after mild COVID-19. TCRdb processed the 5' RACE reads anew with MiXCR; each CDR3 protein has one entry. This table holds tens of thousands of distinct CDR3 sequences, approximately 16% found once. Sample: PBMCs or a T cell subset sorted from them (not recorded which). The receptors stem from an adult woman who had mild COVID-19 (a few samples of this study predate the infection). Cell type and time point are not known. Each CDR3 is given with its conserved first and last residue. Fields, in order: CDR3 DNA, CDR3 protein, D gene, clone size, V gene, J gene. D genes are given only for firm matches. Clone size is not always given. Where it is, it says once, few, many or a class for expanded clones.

DNA: TGCAGCGTCCTCACAGGGGAAGTCTATGGCTACACCTTC; CDR3: CSVLTGEVYGYTF; D: TRBD1; size: few; V: TRBV29-1; J: TRBJ1-2
DNA: TGTGCCAGCAGGACCGGGACAGGGCCCTACGAGCAGTACTTC; CDR3: CASRTGTGPYEQYF; D: TRBD1; size: -; V: TRBV6-6; J: TRBJ2-7
DNA: TGTGCCAGCGGGGGGGTGGTGCGGAACCGGGACACAGATACGCAGTATTTT; CDR3: CASGGVVRNRDTDTQYF; D: TRBD2; size: -; V: TRBV7-9; J: TRBJ2-3
DNA: TGCAGCGTTGTTTTTAGCGGATTCTACGAGCAGTACTTC; CDR3: CSVVFSGFYEQYF; D: -; size: -; V: TRBV29-1; J: TRBJ2-7
DNA: TGCGCCAGCAGTGTGGACAGAGCCTACGAGCAGTACTTC; CDR3: CASSVDRAYEQYF; D: -; size: -; V: TRBV5-1; J: TRBJ2-7
DNA: TGTGCCAGCAGCTTCACCGGGACAGGGGTTGTAGAGCCCCAGCATTTT; CDR3: CASSFTGTGVVEPQHF; D: TRBD1; size: -; V: TRBV7-9; J: TRBJ1-5
DNA: TGTGCCAGAGGACTAGCGGGACCCTCCTACAATGAGCAGTTCTTC; CDR3: CARGLAGPSYNEQFF; D: -; size: few; V: TRBV12-1; J: TRBJ2-1
DNA: TGTGCCAGCAGCTTCGGGACAGGGTATACTGTCACCATATATTTT; CDR3: CASSFGTGYTVTIYF; D: TRBD1; size: -; V: TRBV11-2; J: TRBJ1-3
DNA: TGTGCCACCAGCAGACCTGGGACAGCTTACAATGAGCAGTTCTTC; CDR3: CATSRPGTAYNEQFF; D: TRBD1; size: -; V: TRBV15; J: TRBJ2-1
DNA: TGCGCCAGCAGCCAAAGCCAGAATGGCGCCGGGGAGCTGTTTTTT; CDR3: CASSQSQNGAGELFF; D: -; size: few; V: TRBV4-1; J: TRBJ2-2
DNA: TGTGCCAGCCAGGGTGGCAATCAGCCCCAGCATTTT; CDR3: CASQGGNQPQHF; D: -; size: few; V: TRBV12-3/TRBV12-4; J: TRBJ1-5
DNA: TGTGCCAGCAGCGCTAACCAGGGTAGCGAGCAGTACTTC; CDR3: CASSANQGSEQYF; D: -; size: few; V: TRBV5-6; J: TRBJ2-7
DNA: TGTGCCAGCAGCCCTCTGGGAAGCACAGATACGCAGTATTTT; CDR3: CASSPLGSTDTQYF; D: -; size: few; V: TRBV14; J: TRBJ2-3
DNA: TGTGCCACCAGCAGAGATCCCGACTACTACGAGCAGTACTTC; CDR3: CATSRDPDYYEQYF; D: -; size: -; V: TRBV15; J: TRBJ2-7
DNA: TGTGCCAGCAGTGGGACAGGGGGCAGGAACACTGAAGCTTTCTTT; CDR3: CASSGTGGRNTEAFF; D: TRBD1; size: once; V: TRBV2; J: TRBJ1-1
DNA: TGCGCCAGCAGCTTGGGGACAGATGACACTGAAGCTTTCTTT; CDR3: CASSLGTDDTEAFF; D: -; size: few; V: TRBV5-1; J: TRBJ1-1
DNA: TGTGCCAGCAGCCAATTCGGGACAGGGTATGACTATGGCTACACCTTC; CDR3: CASSQFGTGYDYGYTF; D: TRBD1; size: few; V: TRBV5-8; J: TRBJ1-2
DNA: TGTGCCAGCAGCCACCCCGGGACAGCCGCCATTCAGTACTTC; CDR3: CASSHPGTAAIQYF; D: TRBD1; size: -; V: TRBV4-2; J: TRBJ2-4
DNA: TGCGCCAGCAGCCAAGAGGGAATCTGGGACTACGAGCAGTACTTC; CDR3: CASSQEGIWDYEQYF; D: -; size: -; V: TRBV4-1; J: TRBJ2-7
DNA: TGTGCCAGCAGCCCAGGCGGGGGCTACGAGCAGTACTTC; CDR3: CASSPGGGYEQYF; D: TRBD2; size: few; V: TRBV7-9; J: TRBJ2-7
DNA: TGTGCCAGCAGCTTAGATGCCGGGACTACCGCCTACGAGCAGTACTTC; CDR3: CASSLDAGTTAYEQYF; D: TRBD2; size: many; V: TRBV7-2; J: TRBJ2-7
DNA: TGTGCCAGCAGCTTACAGCAAGAGACCCAGTACTTC; CDR3: CASSLQQETQYF; D: -; size: few; V: TRBV7-8; J: TRBJ2-5
DNA: TGTGCCAGCAGTTTAGGCGGGGGGCCCGCCAAAAACATTCAGTACTTC; CDR3: CASSLGGGPAKNIQYF; D: TRBD2; size: -; V: TRBV12-3/TRBV12-4; J: TRBJ2-4
DNA: TGTGCCAGCAGCTCATGGACAGGGAACACCGGGGAGCTGTTTTTT; CDR3: CASSSWTGNTGELFF; D: TRBD1; size: many; V: TRBV7-6; J: TRBJ2-2
DNA: TGTGCCAGCAGCTTATATCGCGGAGATACGCAGTATTTT; CDR3: CASSLYRGDTQYF; D: -; size: few; V: TRBV11-2; J: TRBJ2-3
DNA: TGTGCCAGCACCCTTATGTCGGGCTCACCCCTCCACTTT; CDR3: CASTLMSGSPLHF; D: -; size: -; V: TRBV12-3/TRBV12-4; J: TRBJ1-6
DNA: TGTGCCAGCAGCTTTAACAGGGGGGTCACTGAAGCTTTCTTT; CDR3: CASSFNRGVTEAFF; D: TRBD1; size: -; V: TRBV7-9; J: TRBJ1-1
DNA: TGCGCCAGCAAGCGGGATCCCTTTTGGTACGAGCAGTACTTC; CDR3: CASKRDPFWYEQYF; D: TRBD2; size: -; V: TRBV5-1; J: TRBJ2-7
DNA: TGTGCCAGCAGCTTAGAGTCCCGGGCCACAGATACGCAGTATTTT; CDR3: CASSLESRATDTQYF; D: -; size: -; V: TRBV7-6; J: TRBJ2-3
DNA: TGTGCCAGCAGTTTTCGGGCTAGCGCTCTCTACGAGCAGTACTTC; CDR3: CASSFRASALYEQYF; D: -; size: few; V: TRBV27; J: TRBJ2-7
DNA: TGTGCCAGCAGTCCCTCTGGGGGGAGGACTGAAGCTTTCTTT; CDR3: CASSPSGGRTEAFF; D: -; size: -; V: TRBV27; J: TRBJ1-1
DNA: TGCGCCAGCAGGCCCGGGAACACCGGGGAGCTGTTTTTT; CDR3: CASRPGNTGELFF; D: -; size: few; V: TRBV5-1; J: TRBJ2-2
DNA: TGTGCCAGCAGTCCCAGGGGGCTTGGCTACGAGCAGTACTTC; CDR3: CASSPRGLGYEQYF; D: TRBD1; size: -; V: TRBV27; J: TRBJ2-7
DNA: TGTGCCAGCAGCCCAAAACAAACTATGAACACTGAAGCTTTCTTT; CDR3: CASSPKQTMNTEAFF; D: -; size: -; V: TRBV5-6; J: TRBJ1-1
DNA: TGTGCCAGCAGCCAACGGGTTAGCGGGAGTATGGAGACCCAGTACTTC; CDR3: CASSQRVSGSMETQYF; D: TRBD2; size: many; V: TRBV4-2; J: TRBJ2-5
DNA: TGTGCCAGCAGCCCCCTTCGTGGATCCCGAGCTACCGAGCAGTACTTC; CDR3: CASSPLRGSRATEQYF; D: -; size: few; V: TRBV7-2; J: TRBJ2-7